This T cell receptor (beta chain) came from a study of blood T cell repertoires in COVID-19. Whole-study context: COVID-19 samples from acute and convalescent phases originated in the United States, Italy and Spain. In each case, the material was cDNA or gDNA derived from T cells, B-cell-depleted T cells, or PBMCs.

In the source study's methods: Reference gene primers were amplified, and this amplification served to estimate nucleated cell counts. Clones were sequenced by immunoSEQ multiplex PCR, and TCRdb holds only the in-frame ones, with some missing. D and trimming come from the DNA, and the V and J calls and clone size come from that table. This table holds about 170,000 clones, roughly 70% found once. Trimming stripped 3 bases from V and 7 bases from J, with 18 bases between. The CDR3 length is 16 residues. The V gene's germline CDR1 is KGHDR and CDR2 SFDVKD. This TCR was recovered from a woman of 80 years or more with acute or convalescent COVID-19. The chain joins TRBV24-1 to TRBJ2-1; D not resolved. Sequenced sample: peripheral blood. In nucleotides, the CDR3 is TGTGCCACCAGTGATGCCACGGGTATACGTGTAAATGAGCAGTTCTTC. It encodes CATSDATGIRVNEQFF.